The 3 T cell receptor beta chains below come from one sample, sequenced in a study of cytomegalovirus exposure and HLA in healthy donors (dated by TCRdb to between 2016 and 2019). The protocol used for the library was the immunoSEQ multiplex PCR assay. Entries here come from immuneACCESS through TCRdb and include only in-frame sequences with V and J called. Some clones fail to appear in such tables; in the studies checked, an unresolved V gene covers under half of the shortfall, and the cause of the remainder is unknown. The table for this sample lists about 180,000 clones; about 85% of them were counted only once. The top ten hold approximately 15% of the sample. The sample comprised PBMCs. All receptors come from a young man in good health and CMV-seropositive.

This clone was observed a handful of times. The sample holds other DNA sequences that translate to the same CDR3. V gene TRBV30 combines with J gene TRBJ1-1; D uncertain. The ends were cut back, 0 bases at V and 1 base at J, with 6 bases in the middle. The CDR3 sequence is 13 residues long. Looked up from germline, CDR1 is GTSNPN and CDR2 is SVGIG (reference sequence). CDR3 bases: TGTGCCTGGAGTGTGCGGGGGAACACTGAAGCTTTCTTT. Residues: CAWSVRGNTEAFF.

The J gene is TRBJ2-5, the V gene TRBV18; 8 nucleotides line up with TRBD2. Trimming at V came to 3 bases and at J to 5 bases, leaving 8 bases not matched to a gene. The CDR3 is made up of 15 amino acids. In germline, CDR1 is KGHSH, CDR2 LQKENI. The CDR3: CASSPQAGGRETQYF. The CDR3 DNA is TGTGCCAGCTCACCCCAGGCGGGAGGACGGGAGACCCAGTACTTC.

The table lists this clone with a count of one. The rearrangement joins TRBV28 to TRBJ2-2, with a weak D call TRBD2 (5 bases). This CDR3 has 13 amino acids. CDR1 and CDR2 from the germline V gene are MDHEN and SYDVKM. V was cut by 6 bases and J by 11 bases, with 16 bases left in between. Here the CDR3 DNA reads TGTGCCAGCAGCCAACCAGCCCGGGAAGAGCTGTTTTTT. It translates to CASSQPAREELFF.